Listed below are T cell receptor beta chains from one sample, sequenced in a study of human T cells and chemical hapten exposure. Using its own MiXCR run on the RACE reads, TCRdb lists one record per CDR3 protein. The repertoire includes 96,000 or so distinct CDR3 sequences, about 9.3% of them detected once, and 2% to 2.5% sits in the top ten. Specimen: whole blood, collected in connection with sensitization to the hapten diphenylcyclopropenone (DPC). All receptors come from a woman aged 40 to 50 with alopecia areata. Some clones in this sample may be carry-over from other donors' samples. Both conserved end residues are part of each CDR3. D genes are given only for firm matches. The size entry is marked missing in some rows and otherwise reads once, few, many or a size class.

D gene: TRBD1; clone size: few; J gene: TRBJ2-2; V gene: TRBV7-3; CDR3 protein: CASRSTGPGELFF; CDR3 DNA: TGTGCCAGCAGGTCGACAGGGCCCGGGGAGCTGTTTTTT
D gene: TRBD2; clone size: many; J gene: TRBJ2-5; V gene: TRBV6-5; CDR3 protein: CASRGVTSGRFAETQYF; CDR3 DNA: TGTGCCAGCAGGGGAGTTACTAGCGGGAGATTCGCAGAGACCCAGTACTTC
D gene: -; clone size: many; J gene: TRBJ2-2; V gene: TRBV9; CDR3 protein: CASSVEGAFTGELFF; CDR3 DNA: TGTGCCAGCAGCGTAGAAGGGGCCTTCACCGGGGAGCTGTTTTTT
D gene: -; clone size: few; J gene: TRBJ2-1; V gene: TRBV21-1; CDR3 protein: CASSKPRDEQFF; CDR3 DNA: TGTGCCAGCAGCAAACCCCGTGATGAGCAGTTCTTC
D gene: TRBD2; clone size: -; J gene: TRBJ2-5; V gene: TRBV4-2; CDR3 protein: CASSPTVPPSGAYQETQYF; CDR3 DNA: TGTGCCAGCAGCCCCACAGTTCCCCCTAGCGGGGCCTACCAAGAGACCCAGTACTTC
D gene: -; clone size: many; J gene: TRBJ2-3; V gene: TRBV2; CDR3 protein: CASTQSGQYTDTQYF; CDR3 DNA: TGTGCCAGCACCCAGTCAGGACAGTACACAGATACGCAGTATTTT
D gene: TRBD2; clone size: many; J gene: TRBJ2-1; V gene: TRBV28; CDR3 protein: CASIGTWTSGNEQFF; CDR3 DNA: TGTGCCAGCATTGGGACCTGGACTAGCGGCAATGAGCAGTTCTTC
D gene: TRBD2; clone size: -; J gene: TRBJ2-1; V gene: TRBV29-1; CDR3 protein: CSARLAGGDNEQFF; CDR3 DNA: TGCAGCGCTCGACTAGCGGGAGGGGATAATGAGCAGTTCTTC
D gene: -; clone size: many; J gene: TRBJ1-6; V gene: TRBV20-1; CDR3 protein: CSARLRGRHNSPLHF; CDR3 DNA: TGCAGTGCTAGGCTTCGGGGGCGGCATAATTCACCCCTCCACTTT
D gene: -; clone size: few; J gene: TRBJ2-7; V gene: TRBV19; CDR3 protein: CASSIIRGSSYEQYF; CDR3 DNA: TGTGCCAGTAGTATCATCCGGGGAAGCTCCTACGAGCAGTACTTC
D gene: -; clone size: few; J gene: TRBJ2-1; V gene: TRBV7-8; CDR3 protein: CASSLEGPVLNEQFF; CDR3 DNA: TGTGCCAGCAGCTTAGAAGGGCCGGTTTTAAATGAGCAGTTCTTC
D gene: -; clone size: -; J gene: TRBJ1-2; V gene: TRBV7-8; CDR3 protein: CASSPAVRDYGYTF; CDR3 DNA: TGTGCCAGCAGCCCAGCTGTCCGGGACTATGGCTACACCTTC
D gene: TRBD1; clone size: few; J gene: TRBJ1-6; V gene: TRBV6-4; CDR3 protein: CASRAGTANSPLHF; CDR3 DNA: TGTGCCAGCAGGGCCGGGACAGCCAATTCACCCCTCCACTTT
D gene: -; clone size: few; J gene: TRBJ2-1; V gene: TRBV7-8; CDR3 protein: CASSLGQSEQFF; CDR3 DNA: TGTGCCAGCAGCTTAGGCCAGTCTGAGCAGTTCTTC
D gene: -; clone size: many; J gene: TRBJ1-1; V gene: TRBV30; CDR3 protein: CAWSPGNTEAFF; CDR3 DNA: TGTGCCTGGAGTCCCGGGAACACTGAAGCTTTCTTT
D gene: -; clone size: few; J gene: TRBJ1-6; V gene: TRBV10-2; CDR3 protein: CASNDLYNSPLHF; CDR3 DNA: TGCGCCAGCAACGATCTCTATAATTCACCCCTCCACTTT
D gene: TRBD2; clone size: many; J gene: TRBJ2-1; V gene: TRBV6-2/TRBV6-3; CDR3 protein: CASSPTQTSGRLWNEQFF; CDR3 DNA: TGTGCCAGCAGCCCTACTCAGACTAGCGGGAGGCTCTGGAATGAGCAGTTCTTC
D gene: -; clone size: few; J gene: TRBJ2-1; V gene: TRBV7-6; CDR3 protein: CASSLVSGVRGRSSYNEQFF; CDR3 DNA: TGTGCCAGCAGCTTAGTTTCTGGGGTTAGGGGCCGGAGCTCCTACAATGAGCAGTTCTTC
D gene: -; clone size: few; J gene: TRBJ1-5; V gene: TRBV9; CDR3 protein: CASSRGQTNQPQHF; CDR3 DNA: TGTGCCAGCAGCAGAGGACAGACAAATCAGCCCCAGCATTTT
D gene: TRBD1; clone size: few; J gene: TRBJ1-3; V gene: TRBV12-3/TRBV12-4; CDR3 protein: CASSPDRGSGNTIYF; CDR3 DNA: TGTGCCAGCAGTCCGGACAGGGGCTCTGGAAACACCATATATTTT
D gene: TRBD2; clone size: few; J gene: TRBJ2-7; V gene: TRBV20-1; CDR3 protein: CSAVRASGSGEQYF; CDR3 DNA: TGCAGTGCCGTGAGGGCTAGCGGGAGTGGCGAGCAGTACTTC
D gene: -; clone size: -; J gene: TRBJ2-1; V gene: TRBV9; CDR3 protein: CASSVVASRPPHNEQFF; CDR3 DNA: TGTGCCAGCAGCGTAGTGGCTAGTCGTCCCCCACACAATGAGCAGTTCTTC
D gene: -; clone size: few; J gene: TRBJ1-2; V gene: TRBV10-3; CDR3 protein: CAIKAGLSGYTF; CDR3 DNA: TGTGCCATCAAGGCGGGGTTAAGTGGCTACACCTTC
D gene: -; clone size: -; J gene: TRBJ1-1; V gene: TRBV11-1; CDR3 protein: CASENRNTEAFF; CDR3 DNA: TGTGCCAGCGAAAACAGGAACACTGAAGCTTTCTTT
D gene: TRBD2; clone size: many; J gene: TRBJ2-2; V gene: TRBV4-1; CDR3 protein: CASSPGGLAATGELFF; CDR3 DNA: TGCGCCAGCAGCCCCGGAGGCCTAGCGGCCACCGGGGAGCTGTTTTTT
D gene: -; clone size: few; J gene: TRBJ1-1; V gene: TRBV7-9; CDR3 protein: CASSLATTHSEAFF; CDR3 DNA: TGTGCCAGCAGCTTAGCGACCACACATTCTGAAGCTTTCTTT
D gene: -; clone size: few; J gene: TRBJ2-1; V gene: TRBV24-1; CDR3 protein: CATSSSSLRDSYNEQFF; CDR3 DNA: TGTGCCACCAGTTCCTCTTCGCTCCGGGATTCCTACAATGAGCAGTTCTTC
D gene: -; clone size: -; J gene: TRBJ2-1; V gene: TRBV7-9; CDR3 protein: CARKGWEYNEQFF; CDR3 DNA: TGTGCCAGAAAGGGGTGGGAATACAATGAGCAGTTCTTC
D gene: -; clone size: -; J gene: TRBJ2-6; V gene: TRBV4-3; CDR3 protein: CASSQVPDSGANVLTF; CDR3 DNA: TGCGCCAGCAGCCAAGTACCAGACTCTGGGGCCAACGTCCTGACTTTC